This T cell receptor (beta chain) derives from a study of shared T cell receptors in the human thymus. Germline CDR1 is SGHNT and CDR2 is YYREEE (reference sequence). V was clipped by 4 bases and J by 7 bases; unmatched bases: 7. CDR3 length: 15 amino acids. Method: immunoSEQ multiplex PCR; TCRdb's copy keeps in-frame clones and lacks some. Of roughly 660,000 clones listed, 70% to 90% are singletons. These data also formed part of another study, on human thymus T cells. This second study notes: Having surgery to correct congenital heart defects, healthy Finnish infants acted as the donors. Corrective cardiac surgery supplied the resected thymus tissue. Gene usage (both V and J) appeared biased in thymic and blood repertoires. Reports from related research described highly overlapping thymic repertoires among unrelated individuals.

The specimen sequenced was thymocytes. This sequence was found in a boy under two years old with a congenital heart defect. V gene TRBV5-4 combines with J gene TRBJ2-1; 11 bases are a match to TRBD2. The CDR3, as DNA: TGTGCCAGCAGCCATACTAGCGGGAGTGGTAATGAGCAGTTCTTC. It specifies CASSHTSGSGNEQFF.